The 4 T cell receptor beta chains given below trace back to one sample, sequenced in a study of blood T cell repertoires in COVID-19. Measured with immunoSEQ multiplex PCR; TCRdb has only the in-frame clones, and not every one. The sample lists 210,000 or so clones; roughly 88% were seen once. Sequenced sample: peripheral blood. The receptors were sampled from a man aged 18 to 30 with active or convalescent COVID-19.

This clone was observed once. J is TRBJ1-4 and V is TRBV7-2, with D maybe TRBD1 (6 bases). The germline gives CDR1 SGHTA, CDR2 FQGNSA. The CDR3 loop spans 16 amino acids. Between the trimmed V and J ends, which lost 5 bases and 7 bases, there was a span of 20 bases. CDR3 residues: CASSPYREGGREKLFF. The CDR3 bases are TGTGCCAGCAGCCCATACAGGGAGGGCGGTCGTGAAAAACTGTTTTTT.

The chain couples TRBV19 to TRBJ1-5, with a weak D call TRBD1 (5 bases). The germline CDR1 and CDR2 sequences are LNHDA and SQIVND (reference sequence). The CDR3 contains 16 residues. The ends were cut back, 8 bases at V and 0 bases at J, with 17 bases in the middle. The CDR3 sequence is CASPRGWGDSNQPQHF. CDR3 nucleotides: TGTGCCAGTCCCCGAGGTTGGGGGGATAGCAATCAGCCCCAGCATTTT.

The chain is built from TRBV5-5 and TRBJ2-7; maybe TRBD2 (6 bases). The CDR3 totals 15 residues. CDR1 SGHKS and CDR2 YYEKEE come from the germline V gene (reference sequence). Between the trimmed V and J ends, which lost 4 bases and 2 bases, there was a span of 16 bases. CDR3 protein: CASSAKGTGAYEQYF. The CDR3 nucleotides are TGTGCCAGCAGCGCGAAAGGGACGGGAGCCTACGAGCAGTACTTC.

The CDR3 DNA is TGTGCCAGCAGCGTAGCCAACCCTGGAGGGGACAGATCTGAGCAGTACTTC. This gives the protein CASSVANPGGDRSEQYF. The chain has TRBV9 and TRBJ2-7, with D perhaps TRBD1 (7 bases). V lost 0 bases to trimming and J lost 7 bases, with 23 bases between them. The CDR3 covers 17 residues. Germline V gene data show CDR1 as SGDLS and CDR2 as YYNGEE.